A selection of T cell receptor beta chains follows, all from one sample in a study of cytomegalovirus exposure and HLA in healthy donors. The table came from immunoSEQ multiplex PCR; TCRdb's copy has only in-frame clones and leaves some out. The top ten clones hold 8% to 13% of a sample with roughly 150,000 clones, 65% to 70% of them seen once. The sequencing sample was made of PBMCs. Source of these receptors: a man aged 25 to 40 in good health and CMV-seropositive. CDR3s include the opening cysteine and the closing phenylalanine or tryptophan. A D gene is named only where the DNA matches it firmly. A clone size is listed for some rows: how often the clone was seen (once, few, many), or a class if it is expanded.

abundance	j_gene	d_gene	v_gene	CDR3nt	CDR3aa
.	TRBJ2-2	.	TRBV30	TGTGCCCAGGGGATCTTCACCGGGGAGCTGTTTTTT	CAQGIFTGELFF
.	TRBJ2-7	TRBD1	TRBV7-2	TGTGCCAGCAGCGGAGGGACAGGAAGCTCCTACGAGCAGTACTTC	CASSGGTGSSYEQYF
.	TRBJ1-3	.	TRBV7-6	TGTGCCAGCAGCTTTTTTGAGGGCTCTGGAAACACCATATATTTT	CASSFFEGSGNTIYF
.	TRBJ1-1	.	TRBV19	TGTGCCAGTCGCCCAGCGGGTGGTGTTAAGGAAGCTTTCTTT	CASRPAGGVKEAFF
once	TRBJ1-3	.	TRBV5-1	TGCGCCAGCAGCGTGGGAACAGAGAGCTCTGGAAACTCCATATATTTT	CASSVGTESSGNSIYF
.	TRBJ1-6	.	TRBV5-1	TGCGCCAGCAACTTCGCAGGGGAAAATTCACCCCTCCACTTT	CASNFAGENSPLHF
.	TRBJ2-2	TRBD1	TRBV28	TGTGCCAGCAGCCCGAGACAGGGGGTAACCGGGGAGCTGTTTTTT	CASSPRQGVTGELFF
few	TRBJ2-2	TRBD1	TRBV5-6	TGTGCCAGCAGCCCGACAGGGGGCAACACCGGGGAGCTGTTTTTT	CASSPTGGNTGELFF
.	TRBJ2-1	TRBD2	TRBV5-6	TGTGCCAGCAGCTTTAGCGGGGGCAATGAGCAGTTCTTC	CASSFSGGNEQFF
.	TRBJ1-2	TRBD1	TRBV7-8	TGTGCCAGCAGCTTAGCGCAACCAGGGGACAGCCCTAACTATGGCTACACCTTC	CASSLAQPGDSPNYGYTF
.	TRBJ1-5	TRBD1	TRBV9	TGTGCCAGCAGCGGGGGACAGGGCAAAAATCAGCCCCAGCATTTT	CASSGGQGKNQPQHF
.	TRBJ1-2	.	TRBV6-5	TGTGCCAGCAGTTACTGGGGCCGAGATAACTATGGCTACACCTTC	CASSYWGRDNYGYTF
.	TRBJ2-1	TRBD2	TRBV10-1	TGCGCCAGCAGTGACTGGTCTAGCGGGACCAATGAGCAGTTCTTC	CASSDWSSGTNEQFF
.	TRBJ2-3	.	TRBV7-8	TGTGCCAGCAGCACTAGCACAGATACGCAGTATTTT	CASSTSTDTQYF
.	TRBJ2-1	TRBD2	TRBV14	TGTGCCAGCAGCCAACGGACTAGCGGCAACAATGAGCAGTTCTTC	CASSQRTSGNNEQFF
.	TRBJ1-3	.	TRBV5-1	TGCGCCAGCAGCTCTTCCGGACAGATTGGTTCAGGAAACACCATATATTTT	CASSSSGQIGSGNTIYF
.	TRBJ1-2	.	TRBV28	TGTGCCAGCAGTTCAAACAGGCTCCTATATGGCTACACCTTC	CASSSNRLLYGYTF
few	TRBJ2-7	TRBD2	TRBV6-5	TGTGCCAGCACTTCCAGCGGGACCCGCTACGAGCAGTACTTC	CASTSSGTRYEQYF
.	TRBJ2-3	TRBD2	TRBV7-3	TGTGCCAGCAGCTTAGTTCCGGGGGGAGATACGCAGTATTTT	CASSLVPGGDTQYF
.	TRBJ2-5	TRBD2	TRBV5-1	TGCGCCAGCAGCCCGGGACTAGCCGGGATGGAGACCCAGTACTTC	CASSPGLAGMETQYF
.	TRBJ1-1	TRBD1	TRBV5-4	TGTGCCAGCAGCTCTGGACAGGGGAAAGCTTTCTTT	CASSSGQGKAFF
.	TRBJ2-5	.	TRBV4-1	TGCGCCAGCAGCCTCGCACAGGGTCCTGAGACCCAGTACTTC	CASSLAQGPETQYF